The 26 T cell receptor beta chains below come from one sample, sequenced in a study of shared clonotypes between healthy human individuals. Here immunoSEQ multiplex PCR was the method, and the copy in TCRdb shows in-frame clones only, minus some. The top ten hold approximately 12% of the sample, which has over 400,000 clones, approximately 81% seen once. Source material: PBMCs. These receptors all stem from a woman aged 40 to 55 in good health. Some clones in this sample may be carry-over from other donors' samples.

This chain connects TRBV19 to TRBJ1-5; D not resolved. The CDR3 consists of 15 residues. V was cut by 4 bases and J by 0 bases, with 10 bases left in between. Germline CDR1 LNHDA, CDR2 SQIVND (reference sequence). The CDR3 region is CASSRSRYSNQPQHF. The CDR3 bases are TGTGCCAGTAGTAGGAGCCGGTATAGCAATCAGCCCCAGCATTTT.

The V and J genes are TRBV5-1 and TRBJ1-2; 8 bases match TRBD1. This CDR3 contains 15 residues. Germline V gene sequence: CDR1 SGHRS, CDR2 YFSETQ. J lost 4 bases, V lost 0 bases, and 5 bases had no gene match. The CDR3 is CASSLEGQALYGYTF. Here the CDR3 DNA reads TGCGCCAGCAGCTTGGAGGGACAGGCACTCTATGGCTACACCTTC. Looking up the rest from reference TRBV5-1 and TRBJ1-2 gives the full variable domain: KAGVTQTPRYLIKTRGQQVTLSCSPISGHRSVSWYQQTPGQGLQFLFEYFSETQRNKGNFPGRFSGRQFSNSRSEMNVSTLELGDSALYLCASSLEGQALYGYTFGSGTRLTVV.

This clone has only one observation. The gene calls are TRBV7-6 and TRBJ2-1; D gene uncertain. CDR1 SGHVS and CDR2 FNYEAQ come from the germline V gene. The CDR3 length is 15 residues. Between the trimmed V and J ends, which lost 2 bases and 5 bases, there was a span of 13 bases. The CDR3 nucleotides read TGTGCCAGCAGCTTACCCTATCTGAACAACAATGAGCAGTTCTTC. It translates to CASSLPYLNNNEQFF.

DNA for the CDR3: TGTGCCAGCAGCCCCGGATGGGGAGGGATAACAGATACGCAGTATTTT. Translating it yields CASSPGWGGITDTQYF. The rearrangement joins TRBV27 to TRBJ2-3; TRBD2 agrees at 7 bases. The ends lost 6 bases at V and 3 bases at J; junction bases unmatched: 12. Germline V gene sequence: CDR1 MNHEY, CDR2 SMNVEV (reference sequence). There are 16 residues in the CDR3.

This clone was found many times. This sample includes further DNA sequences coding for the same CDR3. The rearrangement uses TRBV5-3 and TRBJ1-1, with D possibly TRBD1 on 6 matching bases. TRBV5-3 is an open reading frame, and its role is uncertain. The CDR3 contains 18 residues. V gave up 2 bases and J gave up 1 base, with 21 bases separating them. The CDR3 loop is CARSFSPTGQTPNTEAFF. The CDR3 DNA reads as TGTGCCAGAAGCTTTTCTCCCACAGGGCAAACCCCGAACACTGAAGCTTTCTTT.

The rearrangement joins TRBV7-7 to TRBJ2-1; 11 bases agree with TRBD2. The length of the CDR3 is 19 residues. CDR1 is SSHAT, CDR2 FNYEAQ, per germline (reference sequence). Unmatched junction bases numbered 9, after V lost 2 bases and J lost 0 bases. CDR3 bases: TGTGCCAGCAGCTTACGGTTAGCGGGAGGGTCCAGCTCCTACAATGAGCAGTTCTTC. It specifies CASSLRLAGGSSSYNEQFF.

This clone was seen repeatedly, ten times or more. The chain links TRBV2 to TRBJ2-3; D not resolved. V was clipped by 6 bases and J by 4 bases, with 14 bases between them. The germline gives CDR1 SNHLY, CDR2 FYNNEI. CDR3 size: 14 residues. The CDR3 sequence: CASSDGSTADTQYF. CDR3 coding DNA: TGTGCCAGCAGCGACGGTTCCACGGCAGATACGCAGTATTTT.

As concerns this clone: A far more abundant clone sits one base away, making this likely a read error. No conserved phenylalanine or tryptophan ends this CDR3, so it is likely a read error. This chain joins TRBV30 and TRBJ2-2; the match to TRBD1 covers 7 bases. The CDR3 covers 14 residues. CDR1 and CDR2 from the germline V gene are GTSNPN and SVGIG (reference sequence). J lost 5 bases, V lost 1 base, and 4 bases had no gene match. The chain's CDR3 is CAWSAQGVTGELFS. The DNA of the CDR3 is TGTGCCTGGAGTGCTCAGGGGGTGACCGGGGAGCTGTTTTCT.

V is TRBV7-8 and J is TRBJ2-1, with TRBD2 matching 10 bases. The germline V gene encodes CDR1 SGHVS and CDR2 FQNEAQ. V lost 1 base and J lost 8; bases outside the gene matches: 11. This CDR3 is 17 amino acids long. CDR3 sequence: CASSLEAGTSVIDEQFF. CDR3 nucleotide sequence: TGTGCCAGCAGCTTAGAAGCGGGGACTAGCGTCATCGATGAGCAGTTCTTC.

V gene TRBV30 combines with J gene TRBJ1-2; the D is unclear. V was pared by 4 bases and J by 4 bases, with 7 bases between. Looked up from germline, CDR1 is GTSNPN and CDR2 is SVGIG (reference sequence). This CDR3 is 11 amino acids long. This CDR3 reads CAWNTVYGYTF. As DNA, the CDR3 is TGTGCCTGGAATACAGTCTATGGCTACACCTTC.

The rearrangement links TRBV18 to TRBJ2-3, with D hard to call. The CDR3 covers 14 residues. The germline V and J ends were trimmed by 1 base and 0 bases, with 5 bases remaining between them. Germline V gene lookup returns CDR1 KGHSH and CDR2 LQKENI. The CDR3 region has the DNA TGTGCCAGCTCACCACTTCCTAGCACAGATACGCAGTATTTT. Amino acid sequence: CASSPLPSTDTQYF.

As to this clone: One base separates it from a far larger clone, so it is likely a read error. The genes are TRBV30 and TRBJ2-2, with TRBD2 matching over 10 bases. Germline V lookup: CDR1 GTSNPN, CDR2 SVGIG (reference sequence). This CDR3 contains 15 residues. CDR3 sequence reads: CAWSPGLANTGEPFF. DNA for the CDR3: TGTGCCTGGAGTCCGGGACTAGCGAACACCGGGGAGCCGTTTTTT.

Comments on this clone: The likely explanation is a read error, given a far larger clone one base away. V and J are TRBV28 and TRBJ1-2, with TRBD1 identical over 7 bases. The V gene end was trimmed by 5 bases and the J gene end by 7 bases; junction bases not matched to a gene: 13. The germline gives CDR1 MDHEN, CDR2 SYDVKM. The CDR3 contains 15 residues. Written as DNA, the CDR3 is TGTGCCAGCAGTCTTTCCGACAGGGACAACCCTGGCTACACCTTC. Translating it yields CASSLSDRDNPGYTF.

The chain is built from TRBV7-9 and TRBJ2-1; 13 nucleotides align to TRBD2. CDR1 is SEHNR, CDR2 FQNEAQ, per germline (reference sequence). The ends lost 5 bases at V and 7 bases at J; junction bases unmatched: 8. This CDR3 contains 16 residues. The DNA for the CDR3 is TGTGCCAGCAGCCTCACGGGACTAGCGGGATATAATGAGCAGTTCTTC. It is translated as CASSLTGLAGYNEQFF.

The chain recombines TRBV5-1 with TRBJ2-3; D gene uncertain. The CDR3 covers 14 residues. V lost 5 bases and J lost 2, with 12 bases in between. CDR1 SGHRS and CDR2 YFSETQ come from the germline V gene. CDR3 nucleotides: TGCGCCAGCAGACTAATACCCAACACAGATACGCAGTATTTT. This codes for CASRLIPNTDTQYF.

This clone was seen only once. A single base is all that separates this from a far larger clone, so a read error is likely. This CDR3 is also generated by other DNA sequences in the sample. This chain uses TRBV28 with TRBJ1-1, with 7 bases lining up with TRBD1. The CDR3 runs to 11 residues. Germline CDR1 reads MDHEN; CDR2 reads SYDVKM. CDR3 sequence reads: CATRDSMWAFF. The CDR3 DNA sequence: TGTGCCACCAGGGACAGTATGTGGGCTTTCTTC.

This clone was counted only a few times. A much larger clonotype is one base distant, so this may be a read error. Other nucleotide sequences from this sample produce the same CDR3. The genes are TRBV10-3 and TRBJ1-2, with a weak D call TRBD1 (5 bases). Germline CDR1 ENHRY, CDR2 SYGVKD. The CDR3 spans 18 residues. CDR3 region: CAISGGMSSPQQTYGHTF. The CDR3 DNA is TGTGCCATCAGTGGGGGGATGAGTTCACCGCAACAAACCTATGGCCACACCTTC.

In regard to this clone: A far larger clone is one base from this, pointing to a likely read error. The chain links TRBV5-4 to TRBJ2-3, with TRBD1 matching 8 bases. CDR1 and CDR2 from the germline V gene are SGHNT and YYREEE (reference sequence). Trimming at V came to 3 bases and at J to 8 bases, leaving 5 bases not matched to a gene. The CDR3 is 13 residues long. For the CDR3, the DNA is TGTGCCAGCAGCTCAGGGGGCAGGGGTACGCAGTATTTT. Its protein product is CASSSGGRGTQYF.

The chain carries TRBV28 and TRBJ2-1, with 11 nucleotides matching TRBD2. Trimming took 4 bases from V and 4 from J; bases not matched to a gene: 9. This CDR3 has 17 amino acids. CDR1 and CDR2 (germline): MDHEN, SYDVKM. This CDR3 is CASSSLVGTSGYNEQFF. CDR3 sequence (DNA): TGTGCCAGCAGTTCCCTCGTAGGGACTAGCGGTTACAATGAGCAGTTCTTC.

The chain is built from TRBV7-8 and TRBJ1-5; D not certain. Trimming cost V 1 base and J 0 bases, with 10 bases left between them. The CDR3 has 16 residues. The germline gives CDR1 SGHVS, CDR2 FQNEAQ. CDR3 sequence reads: CASSLGAANSNQPQHF. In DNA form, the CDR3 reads TGTGCCAGCAGCTTAGGCGCCGCGAATAGCAATCAGCCCCAGCATTTT.

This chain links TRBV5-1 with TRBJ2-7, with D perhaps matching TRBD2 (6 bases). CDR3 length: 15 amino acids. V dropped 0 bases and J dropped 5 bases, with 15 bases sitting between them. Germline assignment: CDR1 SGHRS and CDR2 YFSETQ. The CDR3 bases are TGCGCCAGCAGCTTGGGAGTGGGAGGTCGTAACGAGCAGTACTTC. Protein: CASSLGVGGRNEQYF.

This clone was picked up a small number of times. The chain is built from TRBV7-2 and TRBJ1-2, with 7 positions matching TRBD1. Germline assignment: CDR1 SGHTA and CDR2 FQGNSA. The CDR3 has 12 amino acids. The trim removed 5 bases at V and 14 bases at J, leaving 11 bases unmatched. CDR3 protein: CASSTSWDRKTF. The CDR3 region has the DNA TGTGCCAGCAGCACTAGCTGGGACAGAAAGACCTTC.

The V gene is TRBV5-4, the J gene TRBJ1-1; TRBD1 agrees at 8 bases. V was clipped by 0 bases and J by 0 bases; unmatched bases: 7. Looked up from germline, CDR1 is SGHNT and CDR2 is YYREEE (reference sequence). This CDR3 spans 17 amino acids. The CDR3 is CASSLDGDRFMNTEAFF. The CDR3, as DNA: TGTGCCAGCAGCTTGGATGGGGACAGGTTCATGAACACTGAAGCTTTCTTT.

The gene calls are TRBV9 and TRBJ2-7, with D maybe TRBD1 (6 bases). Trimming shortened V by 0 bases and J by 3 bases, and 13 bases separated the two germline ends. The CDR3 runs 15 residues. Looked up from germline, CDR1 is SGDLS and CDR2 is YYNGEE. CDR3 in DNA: TGTGCCAGCAGCGTAGCTTTGGGACAAGTCTACGAGCAGTACTTC. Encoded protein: CASSVALGQVYEQYF. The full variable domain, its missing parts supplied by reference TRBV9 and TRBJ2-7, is DSGVTQTPKHLITATGQRVTLRCSPRSGDLSVYWYQQSLDQGLQFLIQYYNGEERAKGNILERFSAQQFPDLHSELNLSSLELGDSALYFCASSVALGQVYEQYFGPGTRLTVT.

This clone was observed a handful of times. CDR3: CASSFTGRGQPQHF. The CDR3 DNA reads as TGTGCCAGCAGTTTTACAGGGCGGGGGCAGCCCCAGCATTTT. The chain uses TRBV27 and TRBJ1-5; D is perhaps TRBD1 (6 bases). Looked up from germline, CDR1 is MNHEY and CDR2 is SMNVEV (reference sequence). This CDR3 has 14 amino acids. V lost 3 bases to trimming and J lost 7 bases, with 13 bases between them.

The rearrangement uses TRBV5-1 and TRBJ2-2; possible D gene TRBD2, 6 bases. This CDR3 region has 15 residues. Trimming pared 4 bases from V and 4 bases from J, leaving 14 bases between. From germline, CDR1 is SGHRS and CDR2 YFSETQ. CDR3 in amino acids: CASSRAERVTGELFF. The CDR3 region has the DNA TGCGCCAGCAGCCGGGCGGAGCGGGTCACCGGGGAGCTGTTTTTT.